The clone carrying this T cell receptor (beta chain) was detected a few times. Its antigen is not known. V lost 1 base and J lost 3, with 9 bases in between. In germline, CDR1 is LNHDA, CDR2 SQIVND (reference sequence). This CDR3 has 14 residues. The data originate from a study of cytomegalovirus exposure and HLA in healthy donors. Regarding the study as a whole: Sequencing had likely introduced a cluster of highly shared sequence variants as an artifact. An analysis that came later showed most CMV-associated TCR beta chains appearing HLA-restricted. For TCR beta chains, V- and J-gene trimming was later linked to a missense DCLRE1C variant.

In the PCR, 60 Vbeta and 13 Jbeta primers were used. Authors' analysis steps: Later analysis identified tens of millions of unique TCR beta chains, about 10 million shared. The method was immunoSEQ multiplex PCR; TCRdb's version includes in-frame clones alone and lacks a portion of them. The DNA was the basis for D and trimming; V, J and clone size are from that table. The data show about 130,000 clones, about 11% seen once. The specimen sequenced was PBMCs. The J gene is TRBJ1-1, the V gene TRBV19, with D perhaps matching TRBD1 (5 bases). The source of this sequence is a woman under 30 in good health and CMV-seropositive. CDR3 amino acids: CASSIAWGYTEAFF. CDR3 bases: TGTGCCAGTAGTATAGCATGGGGCTACACTGAAGCTTTCTTT.